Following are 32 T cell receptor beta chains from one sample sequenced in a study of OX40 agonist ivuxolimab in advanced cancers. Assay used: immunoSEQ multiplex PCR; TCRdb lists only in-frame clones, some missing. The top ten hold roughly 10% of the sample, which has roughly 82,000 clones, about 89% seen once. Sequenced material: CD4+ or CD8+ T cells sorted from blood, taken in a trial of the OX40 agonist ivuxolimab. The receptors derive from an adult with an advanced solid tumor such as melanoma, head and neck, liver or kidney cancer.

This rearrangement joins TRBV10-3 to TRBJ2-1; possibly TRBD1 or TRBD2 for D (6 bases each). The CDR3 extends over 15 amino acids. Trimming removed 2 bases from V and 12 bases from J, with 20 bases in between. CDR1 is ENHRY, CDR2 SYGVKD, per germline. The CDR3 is CAISEASGGIGWQFF. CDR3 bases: TGTGCCATCAGTGAGGCATCCGGGGGCATCGGGTGGCAGTTCTTC.

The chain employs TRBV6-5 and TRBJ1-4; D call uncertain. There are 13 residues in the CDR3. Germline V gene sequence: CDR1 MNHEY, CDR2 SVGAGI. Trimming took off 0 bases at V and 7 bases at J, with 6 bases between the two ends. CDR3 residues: CASSYSGSEKLFF. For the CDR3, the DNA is TGTGCCAGCAGTTACTCAGGGAGTGAAAAACTGTTTTTT.

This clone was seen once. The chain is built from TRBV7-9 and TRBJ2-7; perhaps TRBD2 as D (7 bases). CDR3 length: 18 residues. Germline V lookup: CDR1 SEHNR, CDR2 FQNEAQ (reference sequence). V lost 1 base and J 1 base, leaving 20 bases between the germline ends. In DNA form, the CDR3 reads TGTGCCAGCAGCTTAGAGATGGGACGGGGGGCTTTATCCTACGAGCAGTACTTC. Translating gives CASSLEMGRGALSYEQYF.

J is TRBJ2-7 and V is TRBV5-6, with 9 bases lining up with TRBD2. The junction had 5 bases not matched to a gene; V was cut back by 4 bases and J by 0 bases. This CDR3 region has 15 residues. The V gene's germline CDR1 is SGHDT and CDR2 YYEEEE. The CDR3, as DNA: TGTGCCAGCAGCGAGGGACTAGCCTCCTCCTACGAGCAGTACTTC. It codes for CASSEGLASSYEQYF.

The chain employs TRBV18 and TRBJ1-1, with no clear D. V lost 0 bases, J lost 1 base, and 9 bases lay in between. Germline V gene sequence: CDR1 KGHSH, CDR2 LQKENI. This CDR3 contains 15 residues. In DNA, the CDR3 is TGTGCCAGCTCACCACCGGGGAGGAAGAACACTGAAGCTTTCTTT. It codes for CASSPPGRKNTEAFF.

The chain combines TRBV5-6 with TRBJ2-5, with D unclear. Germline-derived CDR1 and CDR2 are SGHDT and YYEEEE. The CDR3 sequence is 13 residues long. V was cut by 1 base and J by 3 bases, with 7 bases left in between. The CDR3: CASSLFAEETQYF. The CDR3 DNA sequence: TGTGCCAGCAGCTTGTTTGCGGAAGAGACCCAGTACTTC.

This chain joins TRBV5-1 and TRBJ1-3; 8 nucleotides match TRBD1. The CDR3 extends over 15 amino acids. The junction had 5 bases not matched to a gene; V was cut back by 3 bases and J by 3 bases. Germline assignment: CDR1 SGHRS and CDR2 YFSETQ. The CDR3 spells CASSSTGGFGNTIYF. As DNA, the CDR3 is TGCGCCAGCAGCTCTACAGGGGGTTTTGGAAACACCATATATTTT.

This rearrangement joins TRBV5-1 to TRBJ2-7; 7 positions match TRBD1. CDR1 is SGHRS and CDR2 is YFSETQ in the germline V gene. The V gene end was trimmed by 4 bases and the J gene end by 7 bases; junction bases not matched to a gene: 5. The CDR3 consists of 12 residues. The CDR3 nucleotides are TGCGCCAGCAGCCCTGACAGGGATGAGCAGTACTTC. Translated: CASSPDRDEQYF.

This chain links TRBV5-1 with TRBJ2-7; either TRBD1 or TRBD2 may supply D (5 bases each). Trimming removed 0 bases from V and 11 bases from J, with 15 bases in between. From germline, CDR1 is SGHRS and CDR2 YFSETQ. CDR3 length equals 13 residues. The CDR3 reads CASSLGSGTEEYF. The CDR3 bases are TGCGCCAGCAGCTTGGGTTCGGGGACGGAAGAGTACTTC.

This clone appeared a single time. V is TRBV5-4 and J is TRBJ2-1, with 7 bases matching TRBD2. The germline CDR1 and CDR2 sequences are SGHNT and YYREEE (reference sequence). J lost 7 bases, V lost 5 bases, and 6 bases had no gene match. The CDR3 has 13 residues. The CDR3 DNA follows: TGTGCCAGCAGTTTCCGAGCGGGGAATGAGCAGTTCTTC. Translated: CASSFRAGNEQFF.

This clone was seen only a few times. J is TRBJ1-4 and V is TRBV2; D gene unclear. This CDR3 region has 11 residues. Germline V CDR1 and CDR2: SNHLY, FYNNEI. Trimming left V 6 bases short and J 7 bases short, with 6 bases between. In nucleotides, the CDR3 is TGTGCCAGCAGCGAACGTGAAAAACTGTTTTTT. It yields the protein CASSEREKLFF.

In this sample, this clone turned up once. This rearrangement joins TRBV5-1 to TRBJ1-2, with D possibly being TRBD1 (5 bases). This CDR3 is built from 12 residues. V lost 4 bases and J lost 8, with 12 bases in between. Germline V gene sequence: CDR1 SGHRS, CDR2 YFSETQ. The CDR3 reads CASSPDKGGYTF. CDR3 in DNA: TGCGCCAGCAGCCCCGACAAGGGGGGCTACACCTTC.

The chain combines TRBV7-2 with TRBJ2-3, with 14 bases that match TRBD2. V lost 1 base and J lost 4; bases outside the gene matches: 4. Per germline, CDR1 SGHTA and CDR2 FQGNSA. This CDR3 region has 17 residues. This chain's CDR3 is CASSLGLAGGSADTQYF. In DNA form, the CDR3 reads TGTGCCAGCAGCTTAGGACTAGCGGGGGGGTCAGCAGATACGCAGTATTTT.

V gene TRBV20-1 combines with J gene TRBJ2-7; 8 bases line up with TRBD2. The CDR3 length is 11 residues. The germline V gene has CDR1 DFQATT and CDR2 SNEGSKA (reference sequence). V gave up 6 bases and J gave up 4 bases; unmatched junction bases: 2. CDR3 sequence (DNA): TGCAGTGCGCGGGGGGCTTACGAGCAGTACTTC. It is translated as CSARGAYEQYF.

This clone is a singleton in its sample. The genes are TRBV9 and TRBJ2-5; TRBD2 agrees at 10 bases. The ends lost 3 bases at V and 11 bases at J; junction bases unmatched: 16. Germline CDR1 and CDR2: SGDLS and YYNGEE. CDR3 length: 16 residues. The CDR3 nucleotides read TGTGCCAGCAGCGGCTTGGGACTAGCGAGCTTGGGGGAGCAGTACTTC. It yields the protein CASSGLGLASLGEQYF. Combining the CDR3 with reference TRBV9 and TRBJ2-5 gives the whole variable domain DSGVTQTPKHLITATGQRVTLRCSPRSGDLSVYWYQQSLDQGLQFLIQYYNGEERAKGNILERFSAQQFPDLHSELNLSSLELGDSALYFCASSGLGLASLGEQYFGPGTRLLVL.

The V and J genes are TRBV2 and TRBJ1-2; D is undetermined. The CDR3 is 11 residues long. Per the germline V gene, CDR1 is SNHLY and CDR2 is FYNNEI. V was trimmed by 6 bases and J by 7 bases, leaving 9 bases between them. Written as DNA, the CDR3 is TGTGCCAGCAGGTATATTGGTGGCTACACCTTC. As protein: CASRYIGGYTF.

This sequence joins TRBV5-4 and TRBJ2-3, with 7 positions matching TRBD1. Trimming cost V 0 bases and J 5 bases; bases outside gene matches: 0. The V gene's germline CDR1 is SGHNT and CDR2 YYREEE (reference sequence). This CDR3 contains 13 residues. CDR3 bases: TGTGCCAGCAGCTTGGCAGGGGGAGATACGCAGTATTTT. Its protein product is CASSLAGGDTQYF.

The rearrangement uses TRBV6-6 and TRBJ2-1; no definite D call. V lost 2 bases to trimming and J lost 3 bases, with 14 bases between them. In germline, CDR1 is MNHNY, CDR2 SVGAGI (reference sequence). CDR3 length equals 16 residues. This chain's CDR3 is CASSYMPWSIYNEQFF. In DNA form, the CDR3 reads TGTGCCAGCAGTTACATGCCGTGGTCCATCTACAATGAGCAGTTCTTC.

CDR3: CATSPRSWGTGELFF. The CDR3 DNA reads TGTGCCACCAGCCCTCGGAGCTGGGGCACCGGGGAGCTGTTTTTT. The V call is TRBV15, the J call TRBJ2-2; D remains ambiguous. The germline V gene encodes CDR1 LNHNV and CDR2 YYDKDF (reference sequence). The V and J ends lost 5 bases and 4 bases respectively, with 14 bases between them. The CDR3 spans 15 residues.

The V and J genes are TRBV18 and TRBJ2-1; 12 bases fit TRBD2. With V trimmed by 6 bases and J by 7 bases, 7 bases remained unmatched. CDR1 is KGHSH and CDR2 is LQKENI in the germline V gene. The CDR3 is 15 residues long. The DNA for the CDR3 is TGTGCCAGCTCCTTACTAGCGGGGGGTCGGAATGAGCAGTTCTTC. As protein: CASSLLAGGRNEQFF.

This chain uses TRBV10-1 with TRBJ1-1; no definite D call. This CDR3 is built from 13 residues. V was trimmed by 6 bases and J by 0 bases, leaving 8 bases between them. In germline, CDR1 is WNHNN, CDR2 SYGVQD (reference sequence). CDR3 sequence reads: CASRGGLNTEAFF. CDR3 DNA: TGCGCCAGCAGAGGCGGGCTGAACACTGAAGCTTTCTTT.

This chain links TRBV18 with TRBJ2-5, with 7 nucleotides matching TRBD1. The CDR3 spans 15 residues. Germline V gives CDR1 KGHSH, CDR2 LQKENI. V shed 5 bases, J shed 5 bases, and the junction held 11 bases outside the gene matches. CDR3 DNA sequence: TGTGCCAGCTCATTGAACAGGGGCTTAATGGAGACCCAGTACTTC. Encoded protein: CASSLNRGLMETQYF.

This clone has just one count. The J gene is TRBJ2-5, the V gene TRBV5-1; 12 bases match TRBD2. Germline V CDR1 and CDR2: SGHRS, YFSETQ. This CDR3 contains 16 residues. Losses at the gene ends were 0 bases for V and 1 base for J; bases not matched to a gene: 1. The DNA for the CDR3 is TGCGCCAGCAGCTTGGGGACTAGCGGGGCCCAAGAGACCCAGTACTTC. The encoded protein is CASSLGTSGAQETQYF.

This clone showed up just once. DNA for the CDR3: TGTGCCAGCAGCCAAAGGGCACTAGCCCAAACCGATGAGCAGTTCTTC. Its protein product is CASSQRALAQTDEQFF. The chain is built from TRBV4-2 and TRBJ2-1; D might be TRBD2 (6 bases). CDR3 size: 16 residues. Trimming took off 2 bases at V and 8 bases at J, with 19 bases between the two ends. Per germline, CDR1 LGHNA and CDR2 YNFKEQ.

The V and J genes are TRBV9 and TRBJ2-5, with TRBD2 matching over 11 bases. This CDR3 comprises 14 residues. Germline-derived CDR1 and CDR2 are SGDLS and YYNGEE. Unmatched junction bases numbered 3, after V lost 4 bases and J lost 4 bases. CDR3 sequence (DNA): TGTGCCAGCAGCCCCGGACTAGCGGGAGAGACCCAGTACTTC. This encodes CASSPGLAGETQYF.

CDR3 amino acids: CASSQGPLITDTQYF. CDR3 sequence (DNA): TGCGCCAGCAGCCAAGGGCCCCTGATCACAGATACGCAGTATTTT. This chain connects TRBV4-1 to TRBJ2-3; no clear D. V was cut by 1 base and J by 2 bases, with 10 bases left in between. The CDR3 is made up of 15 amino acids. Germline values: CDR1 MGHRA, CDR2 YSYEKL.

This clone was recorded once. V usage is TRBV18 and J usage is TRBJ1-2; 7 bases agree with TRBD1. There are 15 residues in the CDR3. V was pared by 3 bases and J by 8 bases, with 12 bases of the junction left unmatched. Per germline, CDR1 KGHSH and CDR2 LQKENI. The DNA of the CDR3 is TGTGCCAGCTCACCGTTGCTACAGGGGATGGGGGGCTACACCTTC. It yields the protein CASSPLLQGMGGYTF.

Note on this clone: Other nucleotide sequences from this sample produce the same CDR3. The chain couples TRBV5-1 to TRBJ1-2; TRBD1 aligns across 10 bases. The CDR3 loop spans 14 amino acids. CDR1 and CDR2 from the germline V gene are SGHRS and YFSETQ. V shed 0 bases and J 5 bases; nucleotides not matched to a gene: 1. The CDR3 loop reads CASSLGQGAYGYTF. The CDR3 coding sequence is TGCGCCAGCAGCTTGGGACAGGGGGCGTATGGCTACACCTTC.

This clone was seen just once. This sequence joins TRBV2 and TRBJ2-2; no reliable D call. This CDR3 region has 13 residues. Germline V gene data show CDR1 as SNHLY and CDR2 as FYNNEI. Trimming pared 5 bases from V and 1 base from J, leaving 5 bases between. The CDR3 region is CASSLQNTGELFF. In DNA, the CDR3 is TGTGCCAGCAGTCTGCAGAACACCGGGGAGCTGTTTTTT.

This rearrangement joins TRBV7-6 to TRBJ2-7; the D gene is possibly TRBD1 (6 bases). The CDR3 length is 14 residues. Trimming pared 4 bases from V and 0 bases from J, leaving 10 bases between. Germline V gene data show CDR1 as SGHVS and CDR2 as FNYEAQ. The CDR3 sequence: CASSSDRSSYEQYF. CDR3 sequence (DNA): TGTGCCAGCAGCTCGGACAGAAGCTCCTACGAGCAGTACTTC. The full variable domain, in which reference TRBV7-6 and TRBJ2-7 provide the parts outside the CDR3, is GAGVSQSPRYKVTKRGQDVALRCDPISGHVSLYWYRQALGQGPEFLTYFNYEAQQDKSGLPNDRFSAERPEGSISTLTIQRTEQRDSAMYRCASSSDRSSYEQYFGPGTRLTVT.

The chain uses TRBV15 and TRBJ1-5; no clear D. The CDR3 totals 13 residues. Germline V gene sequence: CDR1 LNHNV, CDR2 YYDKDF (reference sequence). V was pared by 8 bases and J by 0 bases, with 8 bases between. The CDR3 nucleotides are TGTGCCACCGGGTTTTATAGCAATCAGCCCCAGCATTTT. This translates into CATGFYSNQPQHF.

Written as DNA, the CDR3 is TGTGCCAGCAGGGTGACAGCCGGGACTGAAGCTTTCTTT. Its translation is CASRVTAGTEAFF. V gene TRBV6-1 combines with J gene TRBJ1-1; TRBD1 is a possible D gene (5 bases). From germline, CDR1 is MNHNS and CDR2 SASEGT. The CDR3 contains 13 residues. The germline V and J ends were trimmed by 6 bases and 5 bases, with 13 bases remaining between them.